This T cell receptor (beta chain) was identified during a study of T cell changes during pregnancy in multiple sclerosis. TCRdb's copy holds only in-frame clones and misses some; the assay was immunoSEQ multiplex PCR. The sample has about 40,000 clones; around 94% are singletons. Germline values: CDR1 SGHDN, CDR2 FVKESK. This CDR3 has 15 amino acids. V lost 3 bases, J lost 7 bases, and 6 bases stayed unmatched. This clonotype was sampled from a female donor with multiple sclerosis, enrolled in a pregnancy study. This specimen was CD4+ T cells from peripheral blood mononuclear cells, taken before pregnancy. This chain uses TRBV14 with TRBJ2-7, with TRBD2 matching over 13 bases. CDR3 sequence reads: CASSQSGLAGSEQYF. For the CDR3, the DNA is TGTGCCAGCAGCCAGTCGGGACTAGCGGGAAGTGAGCAGTACTTC.